One and the same sample provided the 9 T cell receptor beta chains below, sequenced in a study of early T cells in non-severe SARS-CoV-2 infection. TCRdb re-called the 5' RACE reads with MiXCR, one entry per CDR3 protein. The data show tens of thousands of distinct CDR3 sequences, about 4.7% seen once. The specimen sequenced was whole blood. The receptors originated from an adult who was a healthcare worker with PCR-confirmed SARS-CoV-2 infection or an uninfected control (not recorded which).

This clonotype was counted only a few times. J is TRBJ2-2 and V is TRBV5-1; weak D call: TRBD2 (6 bases). The germline V and J ends were trimmed by 3 bases and 4 bases, with 10 bases remaining between them. The CDR3 is 14 amino acids. Looked up from germline, CDR1 is SGHRS and CDR2 is YFSETQ. This CDR3 reads CASSWLASTGELFF. DNA for the CDR3: TGCGCCAGCAGCTGGCTAGCGAGCACCGGGGAGCTGTTTTTT.

This clonotype was seen repeatedly, ten times or more. CDR3 nucleotide sequence: TGTGCCAGCAGCCGAAGCGGAGCCGGCACAGATACGCAGTATTTT. Translation: CASSRSGAGTDTQYF. The chain joins TRBV3-1 to TRBJ2-3; weak D call: TRBD2 (5 bases). The CDR3 consists of 15 residues. Germline V lookup: CDR1 LGHDT, CDR2 YNNKEL (reference sequence). V lost 4 bases and J 1 base, leaving 12 bases between the germline ends.

This clonotype was seen repeatedly, ten times or more. The V call is TRBV3-1, the J call TRBJ1-5; D is possibly TRBD1 (5 bases). The germline V gene encodes CDR1 LGHDT and CDR2 YNNKEL (reference sequence). CDR3 size: 16 residues. Trimming left V 2 bases short and J 0 bases short, with 11 bases between. CDR3 in DNA: TGTGCCAGCAGCCAACCGACAGAAGTTAGCAATCAGCCCCAGCATTTT. Translated, it gives CASSQPTEVSNQPQHF.

This clonotype was detected ten times or more. The rearrangement joins TRBV12-3 or TRBV12-4 to TRBJ1-6, with TRBD1 as a possible D gene (6 bases). Trimming took 4 bases from V and 7 from J, leaving 11 bases between them. This CDR3 region has 14 residues. The CDR3 region has the DNA TGTGCCAGCAGTTCGGACAGCCGAAATTCACCCCTCCACTTT. Protein product: CASSSDSRNSPLHF.

This clonotype was seen many times. The CDR3 DNA sequence: TGTGCCAGCAGCCCATTGGGACAGTTCGCCCCCGGGGAGCTGTTTTTT. Amino acid sequence: CASSPLGQFAPGELFF. The gene calls are TRBV11-2 and TRBJ2-2; 7 bases line up with TRBD1. V shed 5 bases and J 6 bases; nucleotides not matched to a gene: 12. Germline assignment: CDR1 SGHAT and CDR2 FQNNGV. The CDR3 totals 16 residues.

A few counts support this clonotype. The J gene is TRBJ2-4, the V gene TRBV27, with 11 bases matching TRBD2. J was trimmed by 1 base and V by 5 bases; bases with no gene match: 13. The CDR3 contains 19 residues. Per germline, CDR1 MNHEY and CDR2 SMNVEV (reference sequence). The CDR3 sequence is CASSTPRTSGPFAKNIQYF. For the CDR3, the DNA is TGTGCCAGCAGTACACCACGGACTAGCGGGCCCTTCGCCAAAAACATTCAGTACTTC.

This clonotype was seen ten or more times. The chain employs TRBV12-3 or TRBV12-4 and TRBJ2-1; TRBD2 is a possible D gene (5 bases). The germline V and J ends were trimmed by 3 bases and 0 bases, with 9 bases remaining between them. The CDR3 totals 15 residues. The CDR3 DNA is TGTGCCAGCAGTTTTCGTACTAGCTCCTACAATGAGCAGTTCTTC. It translates to CASSFRTSSYNEQFF.

In its sample, this clonotype was seen many times. This chain uses TRBV7-3 with TRBJ2-1, with 7 bases identical to TRBD2. V shed 5 bases, J shed 9 bases, and the junction held 13 bases outside the gene matches. There are 15 residues in the CDR3. Per the germline V gene, CDR1 is SGHTA and CDR2 is FQGTGA. CDR3 residues: CASSVMGLSLGEQFF. The CDR3 DNA is TGTGCCAGCAGCGTAATGGGACTATCATTAGGTGAGCAGTTCTTC. Full variable domain (missing parts from reference TRBV7-3 and TRBJ2-1): GAGVSQTPSNKVTEKGKYVELRCDPISGHTALYWYRQSLGQGPEFLIYFQGTGAADDSGLPNDRFFAVRPEGSVSTLKIQRTERGDSAVYLCASSVMGLSLGEQFFGPGTRLTVL.

Ten or more counts support this clonotype. The chain recombines TRBV29-1 with TRBJ1-1; D is unclear. Germline V gene sequence: CDR1 SQVTM, CDR2 ANQGSEA. Deletions cut 5 bases from V and 6 bases from J, with 10 bases between. The CDR3 has 11 residues. Here the CDR3 reads CSVFEPSEAFF. Here the CDR3 DNA reads TGCAGCGTTTTCGAGCCCTCTGAAGCTTTCTTT.